This paragraph covers one T cell receptor beta chain sequence. Its antigen is currently unknown. PCR was performed using 60 Vbeta and 13 Jbeta primers. Sequencing was performed with immunoSEQ multiplex PCR; in TCRdb, only in-frame clones are kept and a portion is missing. Of 150,000 to 200,000 clones in the sample, roughly 87% were seen once. The CDR3 is 15 residues long. Germline trimming cut 1 base from V and 1 base from J; bases unmatched to any gene: 3. Germline CDR1 is SQVTM and CDR2 is ANQGSEA. The data stem from a study of cytomegalovirus exposure and HLA in healthy donors. Study-wide points: There were reportedly fewer N-insertions in an Asian-associated ancestry cluster than the approximately 670-donor mean, in a later analysis.

Sequencing was carried out using PBMCs. The TCR sequence derives from a girl under two years old in good health and CMV-seronegative. The gene calls are TRBV29-1 and TRBJ2-1; 8 nucleotides match TRBD2. For the CDR3, the DNA is TGCAGCGTTGAAGGGGAGCGGGAGTCCTACAATGAGCAGTTCTTC. This encodes CSVEGERESYNEQFF.